What follows are 20 T cell receptor beta chains derived from one specimen sequenced in a study of blood T cell repertoires in COVID-19. Data came from immunoSEQ multiplex PCR; TCRdb stores just in-frame clones and leaves some out. The repertoire holds approximately 190,000 clones, 80% to 85% seen once, with roughly 20% in the top ten. Sequenced: peripheral blood. Source of these receptors: a human donor in a cohort sampled during active COVID-19.

The gene calls are TRBV29-1 and TRBJ1-1; D might be TRBD1 (5 bases). V lost 1 base and J lost 1, with 7 bases in between. CDR3 length equals 13 residues. Per the germline V gene, CDR1 is SQVTM and CDR2 is ANQGSEA. Here the CDR3 reads CSVEGGGNTEAFF. CDR3 sequence (DNA): TGCAGCGTTGAAGGGGGGGGGAACACTGAAGCTTTCTTT. Supplemented by reference TRBV29-1 and TRBJ1-1, the full variable domain reads SAVISQKPSRDICQRGTSLTIQCQVDSQVTMMFWYRQQPGQSLTLIATANQGSEATYESGFVIDKFPISRPNLTFSTLTVSNMSPEDSSIYLCSVEGGGNTEAFFGQGTRLTVV.

The V and J genes are TRBV18 and TRBJ2-1; no firm D call. CDR3 length equals 11 residues. Germline CDR1 and CDR2: KGHSH and LQKENI. V shed 5 bases and J shed 7 bases, with 6 bases lying between them. CDR3 coding DNA: TGTGCCAGCTCAGCTACTAATGAGCAGTTCTTC. Translation: CASSATNEQFF.

As regards this clone: The identical CDR3 is also encoded by other nucleotide sequences in the sample. The rearrangement joins TRBV6-5 to TRBJ2-6; D not certain. This CDR3 comprises 15 residues. V gave up 5 bases and J gave up 1 base, with 9 bases separating them. CDR1 MNHEY and CDR2 SVGAGI come from the germline V gene. CDR3 sequence (DNA): TGTGCCAGCAGTAAGGCTAGTTCTGGGGCCAACGTCCTGACTTTC. Translated: CASSKASSGANVLTF.

This chain uses TRBV29-1 with TRBJ1-2; 9 bases line up with TRBD1. The CDR3 extends over 14 amino acids. The germline V gene has CDR1 SQVTM and CDR2 ANQGSEA. The V gene end was trimmed by 7 bases and the J gene end by 2 bases; junction bases not matched to a gene: 8. CDR3 sequence: CSANEGQGNYGYTF. The CDR3 bases are TGCAGCGCGAACGAAGGACAGGGGAACTATGGCTACACCTTC.

The CDR3, as DNA: TGTGCCAGCAGCCGACAGGGGGGTAATGAAAAACTGTTTTTT. Encoded protein: CASSRQGGNEKLFF. This sequence joins TRBV3-1 (or the pseudogene TRBV3-2) and TRBJ1-4, with 9 bases fitting TRBD1. The V and J ends lost 4 bases and 4 bases, in that order; junction bases with no gene match: 1. This CDR3 is built from 14 residues. Looked up from germline, CDR1 is LGHDT and CDR2 is YNNKEL (reference sequence).

The chain joins TRBV2 to TRBJ2-3, with D possibly matching TRBD1 (5 bases). Trimming removed 3 bases from V and 5 bases from J, with 6 bases in between. This CDR3 has 12 amino acids. The V gene's germline CDR1 is SNHLY and CDR2 FYNNEI. Here the CDR3 reads CASSEGRDTQYF. The CDR3 coding sequence is TGTGCCAGCAGTGAGGGGCGAGATACGCAGTATTTT.

In this sample, this clone turned up a few times. J is TRBJ1-5 and V is TRBV5-5; 8 nucleotides agree with TRBD1. Germline CDR1 and CDR2: SGHKS and YYEKEE (reference sequence). The V and J ends lost 2 bases and 6 bases, in that order; junction bases with no gene match: 4. CDR3 length: 14 residues. CDR3: CASSFTGGGQPQHF. In DNA form, the CDR3 reads TGTGCCAGCAGCTTTACAGGGGGAGGTCAGCCCCAGCATTTT.

The genes are TRBV30 and TRBJ1-2; D is uncertain. Between the trimmed V and J ends, which lost 3 bases and 3 bases, there was a span of 20 bases. In germline, CDR1 is GTSNPN, CDR2 SVGIG (reference sequence). The CDR3 extends over 16 amino acids. DNA of the CDR3: TGTGCCTGGAGCGAGTACGGGGTCCGCTCGCACTATGGCTACACCTTC. Its protein is CAWSEYGVRSHYGYTF.

The rearrangement joins TRBV3-1 (or the pseudogene TRBV3-2) to TRBJ2-3, with D maybe TRBD2 (5 bases). The CDR3 spans 14 residues. The germline gives CDR1 LGHDT, CDR2 YNNKEL (reference sequence). With 4 bases removed from V and 6 bases from J, the gap between germline ends came to 14 bases. This chain's CDR3 is CASSLRLRGDTQYF. The CDR3 bases are TGTGCCAGCAGCCTCCGCCTAAGAGGGGATACGCAGTATTTT.

This clone was seen more than once but under ten times. The rearrangement joins TRBV28 to TRBJ2-7, with D tentatively TRBD1 (6 bases). CDR3 length: 12 residues. The V gene lost 7 bases and the J gene lost 3 bases, with 10 bases spanning the gap. Germline V gives CDR1 MDHEN, CDR2 SYDVKM. The CDR3 DNA is TGTGCCAGCACTACAGGGAACTACGAGCAGTACTTC. Translated, it gives CASTTGNYEQYF.

The chain combines TRBV28 with TRBJ2-1; possible D gene TRBD2, 6 bases. V lost 2 bases and J lost 0, with 8 bases in between. CDR1 MDHEN and CDR2 SYDVKM come from the germline V gene. This CDR3 has 15 amino acids. CDR3 region: CASSLRDSSYNEQFF. CDR3 bases: TGTGCCAGCAGTTTACGGGACTCCTCCTACAATGAGCAGTTCTTC.

The chain uses TRBV6-5 and TRBJ1-1; 9 positions match TRBD1. With V trimmed by 2 bases and J by 6 bases, 7 bases remained unmatched. Germline CDR1 and CDR2: MNHEY and SVGAGI. The CDR3 consists of 15 residues. CDR3 nucleotide sequence: TGTGCCAGCAGTTACCAATTACAGGGGGCCTCTGAAGCTTTCTTT. The encoded protein is CASSYQLQGASEAFF.

The chain is built from TRBV3-1 (or the pseudogene TRBV3-2) and TRBJ1-2, with D perhaps TRBD1 (6 bases). Trimming took 4 bases from V and 5 from J, leaving 17 bases between them. CDR3 length: 15 amino acids. Germline loops: CDR1 LGHDT, CDR2 YNNKEL (reference sequence). For the CDR3, the DNA is TGTGCCAGCAGCCTCGGGTGGGGGCAGTCGTATGGCTACACCTTC. This translates into CASSLGWGQSYGYTF.

The chain joins TRBV10-3 to TRBJ2-4; the D is unclear. Trimming removed 6 bases at V and 0 bases at J, with 9 bases between. CDR1 and CDR2 from the germline V gene are ENHRY and SYGVKD. The CDR3 runs to 14 residues. In DNA, the CDR3 is TGTGCCATCAGCGATCAGCGAGCCAAAAACATTCAGTACTTC. It yields the protein CAISDQRAKNIQYF.

The chain recombines TRBV5-1 with TRBJ2-7; 7 positions agree with TRBD1. Trimming at V came to 0 bases and at J to 4 bases, leaving 7 bases not matched to a gene. The CDR3 consists of 15 residues. Germline assignment: CDR1 SGHRS and CDR2 YFSETQ. CDR3 amino acids: CASSLGPGQIYEQYF. In DNA form, the CDR3 reads TGCGCCAGCAGCTTGGGCCCGGGACAGATATACGAGCAGTACTTC. Filled out from reference TRBV5-1 and TRBJ2-7, the complete variable domain reads KAGVTQTPRYLIKTRGQQVTLSCSPISGHRSVSWYQQTPGQGLQFLFEYFSETQRNKGNFPGRFSGRQFSNSRSEMNVSTLELGDSALYLCASSLGPGQIYEQYFGPGTRLTVT.

The chain couples TRBV24-1 to TRBJ1-5; the D gene is possibly TRBD1 (5 bases). Per germline, CDR1 KGHDR and CDR2 SFDVKD. The CDR3 is 15 residues long. Trimming removed 5 bases from V and 0 bases from J, with 10 bases in between. Here the CDR3 reads CATSASGGSNQPQHF. CDR3 DNA sequence: TGTGCCACCAGTGCCTCGGGGGGTAGCAATCAGCCCCAGCATTTT.

V gene TRBV18 combines with J gene TRBJ2-3; D call uncertain. Germline assignment: CDR1 KGHSH and CDR2 LQKENI. The CDR3 sequence is 17 residues long. With 2 bases removed from V and 0 bases from J, the gap between germline ends came to 15 bases. The CDR3 loop is CASSPVRDRHSTDTQYF. The CDR3 DNA reads TGTGCCAGCTCACCAGTTAGAGATCGCCACAGCACAGATACGCAGTATTTT.

V and J are TRBV5-1 and TRBJ2-1; D unclear. Trimming took 6 bases from V and 6 from J, leaving 7 bases between them. The CDR3 consists of 11 residues. Germline V gene data show CDR1 as SGHRS and CDR2 as YFSETQ. CDR3 protein: CASTGRNEQFF. CDR3 nucleotides: TGCGCCAGCACAGGTCGCAATGAGCAGTTCTTC.

The chain combines TRBV15 with TRBJ1-3, with D perhaps TRBD1 (6 bases). The V gene's germline CDR1 is LNHNV and CDR2 YYDKDF (reference sequence). Trimming removed 3 bases from V and 0 bases from J, with 9 bases in between. This CDR3 is built from 15 residues. CDR3 protein: CATSSNRVSGNTIYF. DNA for the CDR3: TGTGCCACCAGCAGCAACAGGGTCTCTGGAAACACCATATATTTT.

This chain links TRBV25-1 with TRBJ1-1; D possibly corresponds to TRBD1 (5 bases). This CDR3 region has 12 residues. Germline V CDR1 and CDR2: MGHDK, SYGVNS. Trimming took 3 bases from V and 4 from J, leaving 6 bases between them. The chain's CDR3 is CASSEGGTEAFF. The CDR3, as DNA: TGTGCCAGCAGTGAGGGGGGCACTGAAGCTTTCTTT.